The 8 T cell receptor beta chains presented below share a single source sample, sequenced in a study of cytomegalovirus exposure and HLA in healthy donors. 60 Vbeta and 13 Jbeta primers were used in PCR. Some clones are missing from TCRdb's copy, which holds only in-frame ones; the method was immunoSEQ multiplex PCR. The sample shows some 130,000 clones, over 70% of them seen only once. Sequenced sample: PBMCs. Every receptor here comes from a woman between 35 and 50 years old in good health and CMV-seronegative.

The CDR3 reads CASSTSLVGHFF. Written as DNA, the CDR3 is TGTGCCAGTAGTACCTCACTAGTTGGTCACTTCTTC. V gene TRBV19 combines with J gene TRBJ2-1; a possible D gene is TRBD2 (5 bases). Trimming removed 4 bases from V and 16 bases from J, with 17 bases in between. The CDR3 sequence is 12 residues long. CDR1 is LNHDA and CDR2 is SQIVND in the germline V gene (reference sequence).

The chain is built from TRBV14 and TRBJ2-5, with 8 bases fitting TRBD2. From germline, CDR1 is SGHDN and CDR2 FVKESK. After removal of 0 bases from V and 5 bases from J, the junction contained 8 bases not matched to a gene. The CDR3 sequence is 16 residues long. The CDR3 protein is CASSQDAGGPLETQYF. As DNA, the CDR3 is TGTGCCAGCAGCCAAGATGCGGGAGGCCCATTGGAGACCCAGTACTTC.

This chain connects TRBV18 to TRBJ2-1; D is perhaps TRBD2 (5 bases). The ends were cut back, 4 bases at V and 6 bases at J, with 10 bases in the middle. Germline lookup yields CDR1 KGHSH and CDR2 LQKENI. CDR3 length: 13 amino acids. The CDR3 nucleotides are TGTGCCAGCTCACGAGGGTCTCTCAATGAGCAGTTCTTC. Translated, it gives CASSRGSLNEQFF.

The chain employs TRBV14 and TRBJ2-7, with 7 bases lining up with TRBD1. Looked up from germline, CDR1 is SGHDN and CDR2 is FVKESK. The junction had 12 bases not matched to a gene; V was cut back by 0 bases and J by 4 bases. The CDR3 is 17 amino acids. CDR3 bases: TGTGCCAGCAGCCAAGAAGACAGGGTCCTTTACCGGTACGAGCAGTACTTC. It specifies CASSQEDRVLYRYEQYF.

The rearrangement links TRBV5-1 to TRBJ2-1; 11 nucleotides align to TRBD1. Germline CDR1 and CDR2: SGHRS and YFSETQ. Trimming removed 4 bases from V and 7 bases from J; junction bases left unmatched: 10. The CDR3 spans 16 residues. For the CDR3, the DNA is TGCGCCAGCAGCCCAGAGGATGGACAGGGGGCAAATGAGCAGTTCTTC. Its translation is CASSPEDGQGANEQFF.

The chain employs TRBV11-2 and TRBJ2-1; 15 bases are a match to TRBD2. Germline V gives CDR1 SGHAT, CDR2 FQNNGV. The CDR3 contains 16 residues. Germline trimming cut 1 base from V and 11 bases from J; bases unmatched to any gene: 6. CDR3 protein: CASSLARTSGGGKQFF. In DNA form, the CDR3 reads TGTGCCAGCAGCTTAGCCCGGACTAGCGGGGGGGGGAAGCAGTTCTTC.

The chain employs TRBV10-2 and TRBJ2-7, with a tentative D call TRBD2 (6 bases). The length of the CDR3 is 14 residues. The germline V gene encodes CDR1 WSHSY and CDR2 SAAADI. The V end lost 0 bases, the J end lost 5 bases, and 11 bases lay between the germline ends. CDR3 DNA sequence: TGCGCCAGCAGTGAGTCGGGCGGGATCCACGAGCAGTACTTC. This encodes CASSESGGIHEQYF.

The chain uses TRBV7-9 and TRBJ1-2; 7 nucleotides align to TRBD1. Germline lookup yields CDR1 SEHNR and CDR2 FQNEAQ (reference sequence). The CDR3 consists of 15 residues. With 1 base clipped from V and 1 base from J, the junction kept 3 bases outside the gene matches. The CDR3 sequence is CASSLEGQSNYGYTF. The DNA of the CDR3 is TGTGCCAGCAGCTTAGAGGGACAGAGTAACTATGGCTACACCTTC.